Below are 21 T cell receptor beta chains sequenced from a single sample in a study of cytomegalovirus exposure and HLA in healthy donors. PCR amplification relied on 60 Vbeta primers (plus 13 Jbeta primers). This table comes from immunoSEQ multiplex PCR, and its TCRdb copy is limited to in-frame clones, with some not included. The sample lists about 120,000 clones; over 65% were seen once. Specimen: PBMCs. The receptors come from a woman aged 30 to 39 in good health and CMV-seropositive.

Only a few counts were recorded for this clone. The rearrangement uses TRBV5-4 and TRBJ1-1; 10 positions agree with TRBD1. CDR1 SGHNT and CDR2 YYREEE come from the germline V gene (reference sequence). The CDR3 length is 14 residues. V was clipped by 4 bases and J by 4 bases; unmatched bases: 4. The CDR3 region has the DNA TGTGCCAGCAGCCGCCGGGACAGGGGCACTGAAGCTTTCTTT. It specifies CASSRRDRGTEAFF.

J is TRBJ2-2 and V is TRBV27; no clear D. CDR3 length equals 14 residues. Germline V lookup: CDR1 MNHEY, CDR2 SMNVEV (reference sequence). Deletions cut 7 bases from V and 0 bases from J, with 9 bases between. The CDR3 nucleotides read TGTGCCAGCATGGGCCGAACGAACACCGGGGAGCTGTTTTTT. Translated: CASMGRTNTGELFF.

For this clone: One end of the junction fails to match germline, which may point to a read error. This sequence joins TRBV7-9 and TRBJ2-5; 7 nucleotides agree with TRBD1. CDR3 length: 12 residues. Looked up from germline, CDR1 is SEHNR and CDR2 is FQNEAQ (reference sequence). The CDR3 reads CSSRDSQETQYF. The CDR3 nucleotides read TGTTCCAGCAGGGACAGCCAAGAGACCCAGTACTTC.

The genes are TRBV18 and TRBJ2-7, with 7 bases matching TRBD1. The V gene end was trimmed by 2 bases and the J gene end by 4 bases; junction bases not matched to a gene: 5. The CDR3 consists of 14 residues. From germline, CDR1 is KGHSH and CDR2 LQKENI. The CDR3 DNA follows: TGTGCCAGCTCACCAGGGCAGGGGGTTTACGAGCAGTACTTC. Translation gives CASSPGQGVYEQYF.

CDR3 bases: TGTGCCAGCAGCCGCGGACAGGGACTCTACACCTTC. Its translation is CASSRGQGLYTF. The rearrangement joins TRBV7-8 to TRBJ1-2; 8 nucleotides match TRBD1. Germline V gene lookup returns CDR1 SGHVS and CDR2 FQNEAQ. The CDR3 runs 12 residues. V shed 5 bases and J 10 bases; nucleotides not matched to a gene: 6.

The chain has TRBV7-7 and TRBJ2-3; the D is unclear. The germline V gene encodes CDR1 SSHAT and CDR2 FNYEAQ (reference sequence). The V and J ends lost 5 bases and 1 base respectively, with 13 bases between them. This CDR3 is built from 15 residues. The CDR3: CASSPTPFGTDTQYF. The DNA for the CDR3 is TGTGCCAGCAGCCCTACCCCATTCGGCACAGATACGCAGTATTTT.

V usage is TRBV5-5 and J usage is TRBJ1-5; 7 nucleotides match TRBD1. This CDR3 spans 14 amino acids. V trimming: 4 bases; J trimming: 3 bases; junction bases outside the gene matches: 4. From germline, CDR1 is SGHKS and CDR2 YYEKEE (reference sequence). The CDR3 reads CASSPTGYNQPQHF. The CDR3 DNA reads TGTGCCAGCAGCCCGACAGGGTACAATCAGCCCCAGCATTTT.

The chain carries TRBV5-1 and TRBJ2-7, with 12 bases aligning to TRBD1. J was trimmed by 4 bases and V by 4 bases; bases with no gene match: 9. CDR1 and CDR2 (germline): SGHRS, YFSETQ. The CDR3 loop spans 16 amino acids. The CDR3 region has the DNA TGCGCCAGCAGCACCCTAGGGGGACAGGGGGCTTACGAGCAGTACTTC. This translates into CASSTLGGQGAYEQYF.

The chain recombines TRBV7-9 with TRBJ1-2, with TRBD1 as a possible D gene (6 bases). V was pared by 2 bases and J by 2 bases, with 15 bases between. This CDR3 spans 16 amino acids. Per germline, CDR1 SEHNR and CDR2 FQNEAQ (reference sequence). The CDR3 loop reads CASSLLPWDTNYGYTF. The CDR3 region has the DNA TGTGCCAGCAGCTTATTGCCTTGGGACACCAACTATGGCTACACCTTC. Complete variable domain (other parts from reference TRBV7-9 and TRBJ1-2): DTGVSQNPRHKITKRGQNVTFRCDPISEHNRLYWYRQTLGQGPEFLTYFQNEAQLEKSRLLSDRFSAERPKGSFSTLEIQRTEQGDSAMYLCASSLLPWDTNYGYTFGSGTRLTVV.

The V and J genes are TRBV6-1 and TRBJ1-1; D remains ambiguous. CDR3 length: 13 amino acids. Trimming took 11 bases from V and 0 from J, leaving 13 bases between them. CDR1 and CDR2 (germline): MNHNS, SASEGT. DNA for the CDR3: TGTGCCGGCCCCGTGGTGTTGAACACTGAAGCTTTCTTT. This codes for CAGPVVLNTEAFF.

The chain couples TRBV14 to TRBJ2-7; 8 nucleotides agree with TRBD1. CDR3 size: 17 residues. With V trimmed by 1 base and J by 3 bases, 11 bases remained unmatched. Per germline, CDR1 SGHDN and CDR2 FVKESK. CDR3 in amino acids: CASSQAQGAGTFYEQYF. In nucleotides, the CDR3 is TGTGCCAGCAGCCAAGCCCAGGGGGCGGGGACCTTCTACGAGCAGTACTTC.

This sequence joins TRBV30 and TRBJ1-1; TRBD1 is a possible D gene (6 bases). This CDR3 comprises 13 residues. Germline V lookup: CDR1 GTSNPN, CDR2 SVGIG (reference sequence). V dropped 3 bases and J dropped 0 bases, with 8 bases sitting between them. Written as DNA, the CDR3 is TGTGCCTGGAGAGGACAGATGAACACTGAAGCTTTCTTT. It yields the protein CAWRGQMNTEAFF.

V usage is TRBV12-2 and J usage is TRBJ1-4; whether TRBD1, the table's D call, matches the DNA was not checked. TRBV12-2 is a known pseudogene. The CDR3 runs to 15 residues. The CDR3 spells CASRLAHRGKEKLFF. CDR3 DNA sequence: TGTGCAAGTCGCTTAGCGCACAGGGGGAAAGAAAAACTGTTTTTT.

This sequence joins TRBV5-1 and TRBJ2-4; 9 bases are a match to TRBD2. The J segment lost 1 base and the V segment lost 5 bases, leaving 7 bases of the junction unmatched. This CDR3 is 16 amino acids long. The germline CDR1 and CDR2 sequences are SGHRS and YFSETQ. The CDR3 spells CASSPTSGSAKNIQYF. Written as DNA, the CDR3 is TGCGCCAGCAGTCCGACTAGCGGCTCGGCCAAAAACATTCAGTACTTC. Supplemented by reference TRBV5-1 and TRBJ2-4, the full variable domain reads KAGVTQTPRYLIKTRGQQVTLSCSPISGHRSVSWYQQTPGQGLQFLFEYFSETQRNKGNFPGRFSGRQFSNSRSEMNVSTLELGDSALYLCASSPTSGSAKNIQYFGAGTRLSVL.

DNA for the CDR3: TGTGCCAGCAGCTTAGAGTCGGTCGGGTCTGGAAACACCATATATTTT. Its translation: CASSLESVGSGNTIYF. This sequence joins TRBV7-2 and TRBJ1-3; D uncertain. Trimming took 1 base from V and 1 from J, leaving 11 bases between them. From germline, CDR1 is SGHTA and CDR2 FQGNSA. The CDR3 totals 16 residues.

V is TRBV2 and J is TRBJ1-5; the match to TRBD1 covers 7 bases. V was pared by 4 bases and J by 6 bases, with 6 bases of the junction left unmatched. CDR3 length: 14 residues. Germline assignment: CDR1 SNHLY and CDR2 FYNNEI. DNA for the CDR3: TGTGCCAGCAGTGGTGGCCAGGGGGGTCAGCCCCAGCATTTT. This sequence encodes CASSGGQGGQPQHF.

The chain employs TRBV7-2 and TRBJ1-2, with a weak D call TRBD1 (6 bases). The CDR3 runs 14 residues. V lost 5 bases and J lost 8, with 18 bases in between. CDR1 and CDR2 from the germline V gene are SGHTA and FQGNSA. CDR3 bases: TGTGCCAGCAGCCACCCCACAGGGAGCCGGGGCTACACCTTC. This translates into CASSHPTGSRGYTF.

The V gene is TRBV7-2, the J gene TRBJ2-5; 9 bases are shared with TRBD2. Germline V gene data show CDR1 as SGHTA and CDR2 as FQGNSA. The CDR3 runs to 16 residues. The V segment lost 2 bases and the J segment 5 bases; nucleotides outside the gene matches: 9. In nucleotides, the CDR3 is TGTGCCAGCAGCTTATTAGGCGGGGGGGCGGGGGAGACCCAGTACTTC. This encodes CASSLLGGGAGETQYF.

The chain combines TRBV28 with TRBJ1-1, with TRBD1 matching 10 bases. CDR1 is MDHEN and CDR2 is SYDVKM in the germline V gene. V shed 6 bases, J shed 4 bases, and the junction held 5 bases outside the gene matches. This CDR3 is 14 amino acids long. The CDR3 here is CASRIRTGGTEAFF. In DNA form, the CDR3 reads TGTGCCAGCAGAATTCGGACAGGGGGCACTGAAGCTTTCTTT.

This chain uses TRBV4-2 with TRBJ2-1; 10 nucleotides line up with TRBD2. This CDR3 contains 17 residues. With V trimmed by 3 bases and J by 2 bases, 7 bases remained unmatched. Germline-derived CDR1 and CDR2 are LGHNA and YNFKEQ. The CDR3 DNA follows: TGTGCCAGCAGCCAGGCCCTGAGCGGGGGGGCCTACAATGAGCAGTTCTTC. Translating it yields CASSQALSGGAYNEQFF.

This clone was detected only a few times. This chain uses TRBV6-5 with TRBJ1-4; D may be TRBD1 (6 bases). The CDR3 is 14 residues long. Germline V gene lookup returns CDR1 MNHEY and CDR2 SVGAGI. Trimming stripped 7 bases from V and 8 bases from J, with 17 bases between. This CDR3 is CASNLQGVGEKLFF. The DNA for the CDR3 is TGTGCCAGCAACTTACAGGGAGTAGGGGAAAAACTGTTTTTT.